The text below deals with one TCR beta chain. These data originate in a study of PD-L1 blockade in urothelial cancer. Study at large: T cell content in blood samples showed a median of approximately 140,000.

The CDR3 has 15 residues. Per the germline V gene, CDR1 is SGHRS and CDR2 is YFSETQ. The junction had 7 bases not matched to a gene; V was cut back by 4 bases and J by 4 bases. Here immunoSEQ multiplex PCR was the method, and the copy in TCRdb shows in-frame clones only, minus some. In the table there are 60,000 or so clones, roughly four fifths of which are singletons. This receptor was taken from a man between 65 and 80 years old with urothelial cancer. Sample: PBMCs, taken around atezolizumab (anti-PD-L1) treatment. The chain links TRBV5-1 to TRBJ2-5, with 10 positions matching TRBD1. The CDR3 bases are TGCGCCAGCAGCCTCGGGACAGGGGCTCTAGAGACCCAGTACTTC. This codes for CASSLGTGALETQYF.